This T cell receptor beta chain was observed in a study of blood T cell repertoires in COVID-19. Study context: The samples span acute and convalescent COVID-19 from the United States, Italy and Spain. T cells, B-cell-depleted T cells, or PBMCs provided the cDNA or gDNA that served as material.

The V segment lost 6 bases and the J segment 0 bases; nucleotides outside the gene matches: 1. Germline V gene sequence: CDR1 MNHEY, CDR2 SVGAGI. The CDR3 has 14 residues. Original analysis: Amplification with reference gene primers provided the estimates of nucleated cell counts. This table comes from immunoSEQ multiplex PCR, and its TCRdb copy is limited to in-frame clones, with some not included. Clone size and the V and J calls come from that table; the DNA yielded D and trimming. The sample has roughly 26,000 clones, roughly 94% seen once. The sequence was obtained from a human donor with active COVID-19. The donor label of this sample is uncertain. Sequences were obtained from peripheral blood. The rearrangement joins TRBV6-5 to TRBJ1-2, with 10 bases identical to TRBD1. In nucleotides, the CDR3 is TGTGCCAGCAGAGGGACAGGGGCTAACTATGGCTACACCTTC. Its translation: CASRGTGANYGYTF.